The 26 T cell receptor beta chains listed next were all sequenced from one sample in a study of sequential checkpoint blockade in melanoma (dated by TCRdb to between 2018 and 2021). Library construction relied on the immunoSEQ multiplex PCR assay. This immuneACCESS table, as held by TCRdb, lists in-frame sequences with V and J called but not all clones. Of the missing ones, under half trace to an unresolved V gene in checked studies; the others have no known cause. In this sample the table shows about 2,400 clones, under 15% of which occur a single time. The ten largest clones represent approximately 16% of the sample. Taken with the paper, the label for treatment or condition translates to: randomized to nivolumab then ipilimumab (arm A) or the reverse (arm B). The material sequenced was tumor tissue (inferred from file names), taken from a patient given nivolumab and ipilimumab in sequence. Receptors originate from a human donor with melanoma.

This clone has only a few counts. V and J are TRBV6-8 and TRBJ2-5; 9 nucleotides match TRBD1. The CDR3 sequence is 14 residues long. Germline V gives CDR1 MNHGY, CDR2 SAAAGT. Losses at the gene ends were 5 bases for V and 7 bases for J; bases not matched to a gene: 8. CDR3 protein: CASSLRTGDVTQYF. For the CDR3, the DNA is TGTGCCAGCAGTCTGAGGACAGGGGATGTGACCCAGTACTTC.

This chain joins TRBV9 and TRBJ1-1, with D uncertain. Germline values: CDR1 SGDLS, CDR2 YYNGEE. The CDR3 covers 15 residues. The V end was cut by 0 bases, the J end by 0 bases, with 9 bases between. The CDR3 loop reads CASSVDWNMNTEAFF. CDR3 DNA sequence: TGTGCCAGCAGCGTAGATTGGAACATGAACACTGAAGCTTTCTTT.

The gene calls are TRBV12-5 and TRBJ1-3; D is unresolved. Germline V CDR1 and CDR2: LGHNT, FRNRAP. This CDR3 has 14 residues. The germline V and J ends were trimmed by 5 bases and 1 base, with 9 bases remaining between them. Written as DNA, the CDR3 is TGTGCTAGTGGTCTGGAGGGTTCTGGAAACACCATATATTTT. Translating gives CASGLEGSGNTIYF.

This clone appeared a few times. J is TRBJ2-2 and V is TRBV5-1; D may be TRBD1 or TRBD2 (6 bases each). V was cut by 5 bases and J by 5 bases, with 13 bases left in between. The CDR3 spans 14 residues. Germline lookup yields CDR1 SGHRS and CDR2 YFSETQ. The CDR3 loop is CASRAEGGTGELFF. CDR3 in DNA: TGCGCCAGCAGGGCCGAGGGGGGAACCGGGGAGCTGTTTTTT.

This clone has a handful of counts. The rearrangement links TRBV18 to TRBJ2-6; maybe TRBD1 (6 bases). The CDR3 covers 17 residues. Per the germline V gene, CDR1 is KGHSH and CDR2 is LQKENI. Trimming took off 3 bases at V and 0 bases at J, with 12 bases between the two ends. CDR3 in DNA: TGTGCCAGCTCACCGGACAGATTAACCTCTGGGGCCAACGTCCTGACTTTC. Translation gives CASSPDRLTSGANVLTF.

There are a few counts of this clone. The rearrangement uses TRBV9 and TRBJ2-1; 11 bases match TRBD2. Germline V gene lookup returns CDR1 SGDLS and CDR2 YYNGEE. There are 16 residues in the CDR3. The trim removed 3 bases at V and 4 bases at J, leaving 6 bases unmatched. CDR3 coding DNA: TGTGCCAGCAGCGCAACTAGCGGGGGATTTTACAATGAGCAGTTCTTC. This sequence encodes CASSATSGGFYNEQFF.

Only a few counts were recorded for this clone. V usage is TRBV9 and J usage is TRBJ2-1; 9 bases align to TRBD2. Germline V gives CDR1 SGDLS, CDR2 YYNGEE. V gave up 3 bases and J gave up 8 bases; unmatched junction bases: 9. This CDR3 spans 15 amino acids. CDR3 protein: CASSASGGGADEQFF. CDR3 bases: TGTGCCAGCAGCGCCTCTGGCGGGGGGGCCGATGAGCAGTTCTTC.

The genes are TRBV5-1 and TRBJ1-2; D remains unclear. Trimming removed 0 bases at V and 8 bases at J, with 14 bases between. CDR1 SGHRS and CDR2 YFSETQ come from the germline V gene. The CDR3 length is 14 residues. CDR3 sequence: CASSLVQTASGYTF. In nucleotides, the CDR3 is TGCGCCAGCAGCTTGGTCCAGACGGCGAGCGGCTACACCTTC.

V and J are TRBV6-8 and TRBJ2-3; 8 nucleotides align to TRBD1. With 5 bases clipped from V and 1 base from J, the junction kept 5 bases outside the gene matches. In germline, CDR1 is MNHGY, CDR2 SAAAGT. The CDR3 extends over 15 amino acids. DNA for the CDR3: TGTGCCAGCAGTATCCAGGGGGCTCGCACAGATACGCAGTATTTT. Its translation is CASSIQGARTDTQYF.

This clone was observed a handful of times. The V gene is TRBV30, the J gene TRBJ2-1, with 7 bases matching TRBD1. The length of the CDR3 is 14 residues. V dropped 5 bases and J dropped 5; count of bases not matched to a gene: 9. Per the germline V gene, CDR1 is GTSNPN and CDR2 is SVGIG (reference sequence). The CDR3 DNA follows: TGTGCCTGGTGTCGACAGGGTATTAACAATGAGCAGTTCTTC. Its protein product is CAWCRQGINNEQFF.

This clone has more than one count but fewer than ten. The CDR3 is CATSRDAGTASYEQYF. Here the CDR3 DNA reads TGTGCCACCAGCAGGGACGCTGGGACAGCTTCCTACGAGCAGTACTTC. The chain has TRBV15 and TRBJ2-7; TRBD1 agrees at 7 bases. Trimming took 3 bases from V and 1 from J; bases not matched to a gene: 9. CDR3 length: 16 residues. Looked up from germline, CDR1 is LNHNV and CDR2 is YYDKDF (reference sequence).

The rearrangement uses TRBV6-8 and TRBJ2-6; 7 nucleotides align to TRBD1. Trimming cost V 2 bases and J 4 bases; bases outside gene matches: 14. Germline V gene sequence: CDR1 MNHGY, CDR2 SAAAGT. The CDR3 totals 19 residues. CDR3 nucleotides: TGTGCCAGCAGTTACCTCCGGGACAGACAATCTCTAGGGGCCAACGTCCTGACTTTC. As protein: CASSYLRDRQSLGANVLTF.

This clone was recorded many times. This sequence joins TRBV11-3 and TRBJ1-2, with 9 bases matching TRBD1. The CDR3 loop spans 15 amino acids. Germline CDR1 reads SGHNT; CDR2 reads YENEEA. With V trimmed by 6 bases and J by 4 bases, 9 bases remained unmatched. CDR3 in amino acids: CASSFTGGDFYGYTF. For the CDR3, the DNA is TGTGCCAGCAGTTTTACAGGGGGCGATTTCTATGGCTACACCTTC.

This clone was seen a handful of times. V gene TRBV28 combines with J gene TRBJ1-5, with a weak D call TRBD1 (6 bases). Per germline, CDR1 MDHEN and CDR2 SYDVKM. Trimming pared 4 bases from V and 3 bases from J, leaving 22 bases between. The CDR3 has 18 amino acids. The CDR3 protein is CASSSLIRTGSPNQPQHF. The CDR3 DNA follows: TGTGCCAGCAGTTCTCTTATTCGTACAGGGAGTCCCAATCAGCCCCAGCATTTT.

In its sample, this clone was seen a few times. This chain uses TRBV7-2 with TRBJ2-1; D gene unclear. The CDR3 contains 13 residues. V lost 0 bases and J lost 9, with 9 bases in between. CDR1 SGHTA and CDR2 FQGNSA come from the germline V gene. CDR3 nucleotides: TGTGCCAGCAGCTTAGCGTCAACGGTTGAGCAGTTCTTC. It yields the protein CASSLASTVEQFF.

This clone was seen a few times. The CDR3 DNA follows: TGTGCCAGCAGCCCGAGGAGGCTAGCGGCTGAAATTTTTGAGCAGTTCTTC. Amino acids: CASSPRRLAAEIFEQFF. The chain is built from TRBV11-3 and TRBJ2-1, with 7 bases matching TRBD2. Trimming removed 5 bases from V and 9 bases from J; junction bases left unmatched: 19. Germline V gene lookup returns CDR1 SGHNT and CDR2 YENEEA. The CDR3 extends over 17 amino acids.

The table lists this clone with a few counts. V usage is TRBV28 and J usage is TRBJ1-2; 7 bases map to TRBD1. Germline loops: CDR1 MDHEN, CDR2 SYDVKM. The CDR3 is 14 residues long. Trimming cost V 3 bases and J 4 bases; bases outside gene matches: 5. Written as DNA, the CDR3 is TGTGCCAGCAGTTTTCAGGGGGTAATCTATGGCTACACCTTC. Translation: CASSFQGVIYGYTF.

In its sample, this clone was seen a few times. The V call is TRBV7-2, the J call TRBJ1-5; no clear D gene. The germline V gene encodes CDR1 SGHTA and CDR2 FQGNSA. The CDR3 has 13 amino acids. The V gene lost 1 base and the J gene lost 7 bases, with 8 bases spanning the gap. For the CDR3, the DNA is TGTGCCAGCAGCTTAGGGCGAAGGCAGCCCCAGCATTTT. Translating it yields CASSLGRRQPQHF.

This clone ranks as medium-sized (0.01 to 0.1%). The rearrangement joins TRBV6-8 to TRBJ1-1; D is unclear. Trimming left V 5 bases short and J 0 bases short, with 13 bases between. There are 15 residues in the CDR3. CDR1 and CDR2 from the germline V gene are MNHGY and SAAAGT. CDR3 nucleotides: TGTGCCAGCAGTCGTGTGATTAACATGAACACTGAAGCTTTCTTT. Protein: CASSRVINMNTEAFF.

For the CDR3, the DNA is TGTGCCAGCACCAAACAGGGTGGCGGCACCGGGGAGCTGTTTTTT. It is translated as CASTKQGGGTGELFF. The rearrangement links TRBV6-8 to TRBJ2-2; D perhaps matches TRBD1 (6 bases). Trimming shortened V by 7 bases and J by 4 bases, and 16 bases separated the two germline ends. Per the germline V gene, CDR1 is MNHGY and CDR2 is SAAAGT. The CDR3 runs to 15 residues.

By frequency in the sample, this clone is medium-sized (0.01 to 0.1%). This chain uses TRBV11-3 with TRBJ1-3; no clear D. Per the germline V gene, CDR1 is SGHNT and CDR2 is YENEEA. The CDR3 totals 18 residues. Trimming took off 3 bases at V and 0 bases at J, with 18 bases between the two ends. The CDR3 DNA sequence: TGTGCCAGCAGCTTGTATGGTGAGACGGCGAGCTCTGGAAACACCATATATTTT. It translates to CASSLYGETASSGNTIYF.

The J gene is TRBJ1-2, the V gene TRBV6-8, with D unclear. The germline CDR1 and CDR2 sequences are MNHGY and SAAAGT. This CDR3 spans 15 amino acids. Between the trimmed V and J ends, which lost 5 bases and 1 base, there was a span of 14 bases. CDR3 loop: CASSEWGLINYGYTF. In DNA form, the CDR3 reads TGTGCCAGCAGTGAGTGGGGTCTGATTAACTATGGCTACACCTTC.

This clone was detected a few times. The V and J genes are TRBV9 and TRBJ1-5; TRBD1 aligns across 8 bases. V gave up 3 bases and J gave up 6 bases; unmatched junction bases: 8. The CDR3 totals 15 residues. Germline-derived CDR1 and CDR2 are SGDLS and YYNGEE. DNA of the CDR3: TGTGCCAGCAGCGCCGGACAGGGAGACAGTCAGCCCCAGCATTTT. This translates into CASSAGQGDSQPQHF.

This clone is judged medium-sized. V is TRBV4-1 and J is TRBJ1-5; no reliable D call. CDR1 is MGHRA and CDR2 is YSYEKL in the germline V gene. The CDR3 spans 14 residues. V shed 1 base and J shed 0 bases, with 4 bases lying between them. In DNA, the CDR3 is TGCGCCAGCAGCCAAGGCCCTAGCAATCAGCCCCAGCATTTT. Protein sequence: CASSQGPSNQPQHF.

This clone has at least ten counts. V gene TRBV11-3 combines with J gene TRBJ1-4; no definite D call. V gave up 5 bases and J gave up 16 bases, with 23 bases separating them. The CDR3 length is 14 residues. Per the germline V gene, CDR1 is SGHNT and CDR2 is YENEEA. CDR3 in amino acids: CASSQPSESRAAFF. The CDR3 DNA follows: TGTGCCAGCAGCCAACCCTCCGAGTCGCGGGCAGCGTTTTTT.

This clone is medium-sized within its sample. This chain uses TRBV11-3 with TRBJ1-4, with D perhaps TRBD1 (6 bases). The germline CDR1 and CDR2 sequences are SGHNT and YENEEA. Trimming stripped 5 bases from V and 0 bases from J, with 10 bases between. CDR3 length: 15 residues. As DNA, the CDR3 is TGTGCCAGCAGCGGACAGCTAGCAACTAATGAAAAACTGTTTTTT. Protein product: CASSGQLATNEKLFF.